The next 24 T cell receptor beta chains were all read from a single sample in a study of blood T cell repertoires in COVID-19. Profiling relied on immunoSEQ multiplex PCR, and the TCRdb table lists in-frame clones only, not all of them. The sample has 70,000 to 95,000 clones; roughly 80% are singletons. Input material: peripheral blood. These receptors all come from a woman between 55 and 75 years old with acute or convalescent COVID-19.

The J gene is TRBJ2-2, the V gene TRBV7-6, with 11 bases lining up with TRBD2. The CDR3 runs 15 residues. The V gene's germline CDR1 is SGHVS and CDR2 FNYEAQ. Losses at the gene ends were 7 bases for V and 6 bases for J; bases not matched to a gene: 7. The CDR3 sequence: CASNPTSGNAGELFF. CDR3 in DNA: TGTGCCAGCAACCCGACTAGCGGGAATGCCGGGGAGCTGTTTTTT. Variable domain in full (rest from reference TRBV7-6 and TRBJ2-2): GAGVSQSPRYKVTKRGQDVALRCDPISGHVSLYWYRQALGQGPEFLTYFNYEAQQDKSGLPNDRFSAERPEGSISTLTIQRTEQRDSAMYRCASNPTSGNAGELFFGEGSRLTVL.

CDR3 loop: CASTPGTGVMGYTF. CDR3 nucleotides: TGTGCCAGTACCCCCGGGACAGGTGTCATGGGCTACACCTTC. This rearrangement joins TRBV2 to TRBJ1-2; 8 bases align to TRBD1. This CDR3 comprises 14 residues. The junction had 14 bases not matched to a gene; V was cut back by 9 bases and J by 8 bases. Germline V gene sequence: CDR1 SNHLY, CDR2 FYNNEI. Together with reference TRBV2 and TRBJ1-2, the CDR3 gives the full variable domain: EPEVTQTPSHQVTQMGQEVILRCVPISNHLYFYWYRQILGQKVEFLVSFYNNEISEKSEIFDDQFSVERPDGSNFTLKIRSTKLEDSAMYFCASTPGTGVMGYTFGSGTRLTVV.

This chain connects TRBV5-1 to TRBJ2-2, with TRBD2 identical over 11 bases. The J segment lost 6 bases and the V segment lost 2 bases, leaving 6 bases of the junction unmatched. The CDR3 has 16 amino acids. Germline CDR1 and CDR2: SGHRS and YFSETQ. CDR3: CASSLSLAGGPGELFF. CDR3 coding DNA: TGCGCCAGCAGCTTAAGCCTAGCGGGGGGCCCCGGGGAGCTGTTTTTT.

In nucleotides, the CDR3 is TGTGCCAGCAGTTTCGACAGGGTAAGGGGCTACACCTTC. This translates into CASSFDRVRGYTF. V is TRBV28 and J is TRBJ1-2, with 7 bases lining up with TRBD1. The CDR3 runs to 13 residues. The V gene's germline CDR1 is MDHEN and CDR2 SYDVKM. After removal of 3 bases from V and 8 bases from J, the junction contained 6 bases not matched to a gene.

The rearrangement joins TRBV2 to TRBJ2-5; D is uncertain. CDR1 and CDR2 (germline): SNHLY, FYNNEI. The CDR3 sequence is 12 residues long. V shed 7 bases and J shed 5 bases, with 11 bases lying between them. CDR3 sequence (DNA): TGTGCCAGCATGGCCCCGCTCGAGACCCAGTACTTC. This encodes CASMAPLETQYF.

CDR3 loop: CASSLYMMGANYGYTF. As DNA, the CDR3 is TGTGCCAGCAGCTTGTATATGATGGGAGCTAACTATGGCTACACCTTC. The rearrangement links TRBV5-6 to TRBJ1-2; D unresolved. The CDR3 spans 16 residues. Germline V gives CDR1 SGHDT, CDR2 YYEEEE. V lost 1 base and J lost 0, with 13 bases in between.

This sequence joins TRBV28 and TRBJ2-3, with 7 bases matching TRBD2. CDR1 is MDHEN and CDR2 is SYDVKM in the germline V gene. Trimming took 5 bases from V and 0 from J; bases not matched to a gene: 2. The CDR3 is 14 residues long. CDR3 amino acids: CASSPGLSTDTQYF. The CDR3 region has the DNA TGTGCCAGCAGTCCGGGACTAAGCACAGATACGCAGTATTTT.

This clone was observed a single time. The genes are TRBV10-2 and TRBJ1-2, with TRBD1 identical over 8 bases. The CDR3 is 13 residues long. Germline V lookup: CDR1 WSHSY, CDR2 SAAADI. The V gene end was trimmed by 2 bases and the J gene end by 5 bases; junction bases not matched to a gene: 1. CDR3 DNA sequence: TGCGCCAGCAGTGAGACAGGGGGATATGGCTACACCTTC. It specifies CASSETGGYGYTF.

This chain uses TRBV10-3 with TRBJ1-6; D uncertain. The CDR3 runs to 16 residues. Trimming stripped 3 bases from V and 5 bases from J, with 14 bases between. Germline V gene lookup returns CDR1 ENHRY and CDR2 SYGVKD. The CDR3 DNA sequence: TGTGCCATCAGTGATCTGGGAGGAGGCCATAATTCACCCCTCCACTTT. Its translation is CAISDLGGGHNSPLHF.

The chain has TRBV6-6 and TRBJ2-1; weak D call: TRBD2 (5 bases). Deletions cut 0 bases from V and 2 bases from J, with 11 bases between. The CDR3 length is 16 residues. Germline CDR1 MNHNY, CDR2 SVGAGI (reference sequence). The CDR3 region is CASSYSPSRAYNEQFF. The CDR3 nucleotides read TGTGCCAGCAGTTACTCGCCTAGCCGAGCCTACAATGAGCAGTTCTTC.

The chain uses TRBV18 and TRBJ2-1, with 8 bases aligning to TRBD2. J lost 7 bases, V lost 1 base, and 15 bases had no gene match. From germline, CDR1 is KGHSH and CDR2 LQKENI. This CDR3 has 18 amino acids. The CDR3 reads CASSPRGGGSGSGNEQFF. The CDR3 DNA sequence: TGTGCCAGCTCACCACGCGGGGGAGGAAGCGGGAGTGGAAATGAGCAGTTCTTC.

V is TRBV7-9 and J is TRBJ1-5; D not resolved. This CDR3 region has 14 residues. V lost 4 bases and J 3 bases, leaving 10 bases between the germline ends. Germline assignment: CDR1 SEHNR and CDR2 FQNEAQ (reference sequence). The CDR3 nucleotides read TGTGCCAGCAGCTCGGGAGTTACCAATCAGCCCCAGCATTTT. Amino acids: CASSSGVTNQPQHF.

CDR3 nucleotide sequence: TGTGCCAGCAGTCCTTGGTCTAGCGCCGAATACGAGCAGTACTTC. Its protein is CASSPWSSAEYEQYF. V and J are TRBV2 and TRBJ2-7; perhaps TRBD2 as D (6 bases). The CDR3 has 15 residues. V was clipped by 5 bases and J by 4 bases, with 18 bases between them. Germline CDR1 reads SNHLY; CDR2 reads FYNNEI.

The V gene is TRBV19, the J gene TRBJ2-3; 9 bases fit TRBD2. The CDR3 consists of 14 residues. CDR1 is LNHDA and CDR2 is SQIVND in the germline V gene (reference sequence). V lost 4 bases to trimming and J lost 6 bases; unmatched junction nucleotides: 5. DNA of the CDR3: TGTGCCAGTAGTAGACTAGCGGAAGGGGATACGCAGTATTTT. Encoded protein: CASSRLAEGDTQYF.

The genes are TRBV6-5 and TRBJ2-1; 11 nucleotides match TRBD2. Germline V gene sequence: CDR1 MNHEY, CDR2 SVGAGI. The CDR3 has 16 residues. V shed 2 bases, J shed 9 bases, and the junction held 9 bases outside the gene matches. The CDR3 nucleotides are TGTGCCAGCAGTTACATAGCGGGGGGGGGTCTTAGTGAGCAGTTCTTC. This translates into CASSYIAGGGLSEQFF.

V is TRBV28 and J is TRBJ2-7; 11 bases are a match to TRBD2. The CDR3 runs to 15 residues. Per germline, CDR1 MDHEN and CDR2 SYDVKM. V was clipped by 4 bases and J by 3 bases; unmatched bases: 5. CDR3 coding DNA: TGTGCCAGCAGTTCACAAGGGACTAGCGGCTACGAGCAGTACTTC. Protein: CASSSQGTSGYEQYF.

V is TRBV20-1 and J is TRBJ2-1, with D hard to call. The CDR3 is 11 residues long. The V end lost 2 bases, the J end lost 9 bases, and 8 bases lay between the germline ends. Germline CDR1 reads DFQATT; CDR2 reads SNEGSKA (reference sequence). The chain's CDR3 is CSARHRGEQFF. DNA of the CDR3: TGCAGTGCTAGACATAGAGGTGAGCAGTTCTTC.

The chain is built from TRBV2 and TRBJ1-1, with D uncertain. The CDR3 is made up of 17 amino acids. Germline-derived CDR1 and CDR2 are SNHLY and FYNNEI. Trimming removed 1 base from V and 4 bases from J, with 19 bases in between. The CDR3: CASSEVGTESRGTEAFF. The DNA of the CDR3 is TGTGCCAGCAGTGAAGTCGGTACAGAATCCCGGGGCACTGAAGCTTTCTTT.

The genes are TRBV28 and TRBJ2-6, with TRBD1 as a possible D gene (6 bases). The CDR3 loop spans 17 amino acids. Germline V CDR1 and CDR2: MDHEN, SYDVKM. V lost 5 bases and J lost 0, with 14 bases in between. DNA for the CDR3: TGTGCCAGCAGTGTACAGGGATACCTCTCTGGGGCCAACGTCCTGACTTTC. Residues: CASSVQGYLSGANVLTF. Looking up the rest from reference TRBV28 and TRBJ2-6 gives the full variable domain: DVKVTQSSRYLVKRTGEKVFLECVQDMDHENMFWYRQDPGLGLRLIYFSYDVKMKEKGDIPEGYSVSREKKERFSLILESASTNQTSMYLCASSVQGYLSGANVLTFGAGSRLTVL.

The chain recombines TRBV5-1 with TRBJ2-5; 7 bases map to TRBD2. Germline assignment: CDR1 SGHRS and CDR2 YFSETQ. The CDR3 totals 15 residues. With 4 bases clipped from V and 4 bases from J, the junction kept 10 bases outside the gene matches. CDR3 sequence (DNA): TGCGCCAGCAGCCCGAATCGACTAGCCGGAGAGACCCAGTACTTC. It encodes CASSPNRLAGETQYF.

This clone has a handful of counts. The chain employs TRBV29-1 and TRBJ2-1, with D possibly being TRBD2 (5 bases). The ends were cut back, 1 base at V and 6 bases at J, with 22 bases in the middle. Looked up from germline, CDR1 is SQVTM and CDR2 is ANQGSEA. The CDR3 extends over 17 amino acids. The CDR3 nucleotides are TGCAGCGTTGAAGGCGCTAGCTCTTTTTTTAATTTCAATGAGCAGTTCTTC. Translation gives CSVEGASSFFNFNEQFF.

The gene calls are TRBV2 and TRBJ1-5; 7 positions match TRBD1. Trimming cost V 1 base and J 0 bases; bases outside gene matches: 6. There are 17 residues in the CDR3. Germline CDR1 reads SNHLY; CDR2 reads FYNNEI. The chain's CDR3 is CASSEDTTGTSNQPQHF. CDR3 DNA: TGTGCCAGCAGTGAAGATACGACAGGGACTAGCAATCAGCCCCAGCATTTT. The variable domain in full, with the rest retrieved from reference TRBV2 and TRBJ1-5, is EPEVTQTPSHQVTQMGQEVILRCVPISNHLYFYWYRQILGQKVEFLVSFYNNEISEKSEIFDDQFSVERPDGSNFTLKIRSTKLEDSAMYFCASSEDTTGTSNQPQHFGDGTRLSIL.

The chain carries TRBV24-1 and TRBJ2-1, with TRBD1 as a possible D gene (6 bases). This CDR3 region has 17 residues. Germline V gives CDR1 KGHDR, CDR2 SFDVKD. V lost 4 bases and J 0 bases, leaving 15 bases between the germline ends. This CDR3 reads CATSDRMTGSSYNEQFF. In DNA form, the CDR3 reads TGTGCCACCAGTGACCGAATGACAGGAAGCTCCTACAATGAGCAGTTCTTC.

To note about this clone: It is unclear where the CDR3 begins or ends on the DNA, so no DNA is shown, and the CDR3 is as TCRdb lists it. The CDR3: CASSSRDSVDTQYFF. The chain combines TRBV7-9 with TRBJ2-3; the D call TRBD2 from the table was never checked on the DNA. CDR1 and CDR2 from the germline V gene are SEHNR and FQNEAQ (reference sequence). From its first to its last residue, the CDR3 has 15 amino acids.